Many counts were recorded for the clone carrying this TCR beta chain. This entry belongs to a study of T cells in Graves' hyperthyroidism and ophthalmopathy. Deletions cut 0 bases from V and 2 bases from J, with 13 bases between. The CDR3 has 15 amino acids. Germline V gives CDR1 DFQATT, CDR2 SNEGSKA (reference sequence). Each patient was aged 18 to 65 and had newly diagnosed hyperthyroidism of under 2 months' duration. Exclusions: uncontrolled infection, other autoimmune disease, pregnancy, lactation. Clinical symptoms, serum thyroxine, TRAb, thyroid ultrasound and orbital computed tomography informed diagnoses. Using 10 ml of fresh peripheral blood, PBMCs were prepared. Template material for amplifying TCR beta CDR3 regions consisted of RNA transcripts. The TCR CDR3 was amplified in a first-round RT-PCR using the HTBI primer set. MiXCR, run by TCRdb on the multiplex PCR reads, gives a single entry per CDR3 protein. The sample contains fewer than 350,000 distinct CDR3 sequences, approximately 14% of which appear only once.

The chain recombines TRBV20-1 with TRBJ2-5; TRBD2 might be the D (6 bases). The source of this sequence is a woman aged 45-65 years with Graves' hyperthyroidism that later progressed to Graves' ophthalmopathy. Sequencing was performed on blood. In DNA, the CDR3 is TGCAGTGCTAGAGATAGCTCAGGACTACAAGAGACCCAGTACTTC. Translated: CSARDSSGLQETQYF.